The count of the clone carrying this TCR beta chain is one. Antigen unknown. This CDR3 is 16 amino acids long. CDR1 and CDR2 from the germline V gene are SGHRS and YFSETQ. The junction had 7 bases not matched to a gene; V was cut back by 3 bases and J by 0 bases. The sample originates from a study of post-analysis software for immune sequencing data. TCR beta libraries were prepared from cDNA with unique molecular identifiers. MiXCR, run by TCRdb on the PCR reads, gives a single entry per CDR3 protein. Among about 500,000 distinct CDR3 sequences, around 40% were seen once, and the ten largest hold 9.5% to 13%. Study results and limitations: The study found TRBV5-6, TRBV5-1 and TRBV20-1 among 4 or 5 TRBV segments more frequent in patients than controls. Strong co-clustering by F measure was seen for same-batch samples. Diversity measured as normalized Chao1 was significantly lower in multiple sclerosis patients than in controls.

This TCR was recovered from a girl between 10 and 17 years old with multiple sclerosis. The sample comprised blood. The chain couples TRBV5-1 to TRBJ2-7, with TRBD2 matching over 9 bases. DNA for the CDR3: TGCGCCAGCAGCTGGGGACTAGCTGACGACTCCTACGAGCAGTACTTC. It translates to CASSWGLADDSYEQYF. Supplemented by reference TRBV5-1 and TRBJ2-7, the full variable domain reads KAGVTQTPRYLIKTRGQQVTLSCSPISGHRSVSWYQQTPGQGLQFLFEYFSETQRNKGNFPGRFSGRQFSNSRSEMNVSTLELGDSALYLCASSWGLADDSYEQYFGPGTRLTVT.